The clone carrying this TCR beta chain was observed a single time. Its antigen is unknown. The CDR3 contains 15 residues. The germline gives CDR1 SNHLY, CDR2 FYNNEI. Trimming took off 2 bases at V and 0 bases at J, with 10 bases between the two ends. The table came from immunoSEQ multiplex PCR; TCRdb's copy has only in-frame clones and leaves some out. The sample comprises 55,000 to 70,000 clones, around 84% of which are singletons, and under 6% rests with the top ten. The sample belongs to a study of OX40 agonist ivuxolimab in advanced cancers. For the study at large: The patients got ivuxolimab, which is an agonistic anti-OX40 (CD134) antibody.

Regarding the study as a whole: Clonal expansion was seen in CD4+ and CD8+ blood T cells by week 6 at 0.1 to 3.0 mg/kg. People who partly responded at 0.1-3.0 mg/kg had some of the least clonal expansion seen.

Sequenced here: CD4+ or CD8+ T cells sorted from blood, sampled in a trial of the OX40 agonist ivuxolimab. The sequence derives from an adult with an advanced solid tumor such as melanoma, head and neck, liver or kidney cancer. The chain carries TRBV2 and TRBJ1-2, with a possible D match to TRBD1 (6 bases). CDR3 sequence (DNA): TGTGCCAGCAGTGAACAGGGGTTAGCTAACTATGGCTACACCTTC. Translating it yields CASSEQGLANYGYTF.